This TCR beta chain was identified during a study of T cells in Graves' hyperthyroidism and ophthalmopathy. Each diagnosis drew on symptoms, thyroxine, TRAb, thyroid ultrasound and orbital computed tomography findings. The PBMCs were sourced from fresh peripheral blood (about 10 ml). Template material for amplifying TCR beta CDR3 regions consisted of RNA transcripts. The HTBI set primed first-round TCR CDR3 RT-PCR. MiXCR, run by TCRdb on the multiplex PCR reads, gives a single entry per CDR3 protein. The sample shows 300,000 to 400,000 distinct CDR3 sequences, over 20% of them seen only once. CDR1 and CDR2 (germline): GTSNPN, SVGIG (reference sequence). V was shortened by 8 bases and J by 2 bases, with 17 bases between the two germline ends. The CDR3 is 14 residues long. On this clonotype: The antigen is unknown.

Findings and caveats of the study: Blood shared most expanded thyroid clonotypes above 0.001. Stable hyperthyroidism and ophthalmopathy were separated using 13 V-J signatures.

This receptor was taken from a woman aged 50 to 60 with Graves' hyperthyroidism. J is TRBJ2-3 and V is TRBV30, with D unresolved. Sequencing was carried out using blood. The CDR3 DNA reads as TGTGCCAGCATTTACACGGATACCACAGATACGCAGTATTTT. Its protein product is CASIYTDTTDTQYF. The full variable domain, in which reference TRBV30 and TRBJ2-3 provide the parts outside the CDR3, is SQTIHQWPATLVQPVGSPLSLECTVEGTSNPNLYWYRQAAGRGLQLLFYSVGIGQISSEVPQNLSASRPQDRQFILSSKKLLLSDSGFYLCASIYTDTTDTQYFGPGTRLTVL.